This paragraph reports one TCR beta chain. The antigen is not known. These data originate in a study of siplizumab effects on memory and regulatory T cells. Study-wide points: Siplizumab gave mappable alloreactive CD4+ clones an average Treg-derived fraction of approximately 64%, against 25% to 30% in controls.

Per germline, CDR1 SGHTS and CDR2 YDEGEE. V was clipped by 2 bases and J by 4 bases; unmatched bases: 8. This CDR3 has 16 amino acids. Assay used: immunoSEQ multiplex PCR; TCRdb lists only in-frame clones, some missing. The data contain 95,000 to 110,000 clones, over 90% of them singletons. The V gene is TRBV5-8, the J gene TRBJ1-2, with 10 bases lining up with TRBD1. The sequencing sample was made of Tregs sorted from blood. This clonotype was obtained from a human donor in good health. The CDR3 DNA follows: TGTGCCAGCAGCTTCCTGGGACAGGGGCCTGTCTATGGCTACACCTTC. It translates to CASSFLGQGPVYGYTF.